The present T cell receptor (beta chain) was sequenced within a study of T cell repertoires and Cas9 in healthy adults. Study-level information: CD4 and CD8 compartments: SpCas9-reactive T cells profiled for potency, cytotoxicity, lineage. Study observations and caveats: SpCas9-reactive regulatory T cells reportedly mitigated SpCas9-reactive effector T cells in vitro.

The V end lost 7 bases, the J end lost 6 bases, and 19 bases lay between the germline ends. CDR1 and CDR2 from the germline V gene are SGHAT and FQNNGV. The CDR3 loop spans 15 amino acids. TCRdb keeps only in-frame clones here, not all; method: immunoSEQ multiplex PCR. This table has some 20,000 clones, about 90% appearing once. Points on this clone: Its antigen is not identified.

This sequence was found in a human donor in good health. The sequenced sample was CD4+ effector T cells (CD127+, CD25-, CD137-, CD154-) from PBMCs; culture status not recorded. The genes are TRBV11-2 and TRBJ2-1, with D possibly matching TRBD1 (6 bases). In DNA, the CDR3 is TGTGCCAGCACCACAAGCTCGGGACACCTCAATGAGCAGTTCTTC. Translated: CASTTSSGHLNEQFF.